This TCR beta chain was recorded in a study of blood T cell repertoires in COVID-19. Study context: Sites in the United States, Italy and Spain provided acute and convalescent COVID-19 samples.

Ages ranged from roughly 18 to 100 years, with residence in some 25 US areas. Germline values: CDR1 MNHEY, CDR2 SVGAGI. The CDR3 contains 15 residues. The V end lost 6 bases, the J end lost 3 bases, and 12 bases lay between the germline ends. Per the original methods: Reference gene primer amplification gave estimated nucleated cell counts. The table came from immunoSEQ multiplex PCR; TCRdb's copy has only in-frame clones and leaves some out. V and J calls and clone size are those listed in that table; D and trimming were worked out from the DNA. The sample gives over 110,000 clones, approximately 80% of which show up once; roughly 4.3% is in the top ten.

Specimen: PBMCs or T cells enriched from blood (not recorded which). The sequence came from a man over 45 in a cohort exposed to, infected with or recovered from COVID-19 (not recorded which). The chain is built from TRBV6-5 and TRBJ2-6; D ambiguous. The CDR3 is CASSPGAGGANVLTF. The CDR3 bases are TGTGCCAGCAGCCCCGGTGCAGGTGGGGCCAACGTCCTGACTTTC.